These 32 T cell receptor beta chains were all obtained from the same sample, sequenced in a study of blood T cells in healthy people across ages. Together with a sample-barcoded 5' primer, a J-beta primer mix was included in a second PCR lasting roughly 6 to 12 cycles. From the 5' RACE reads, TCRdb called clonotypes with MiXCR, one entry per CDR3 protein. Altogether 1.5 million to 2 million distinct CDR3 sequences are present, under 30% being singletons, with the ten largest covering 7.7%. The sequencing sample was made of blood. The receptors here all came from a woman aged 25 to 45 in good health.

Concerning this clonotype itself: At one of its ends the junction is not consistent with the germline gene, which may arise from a read error. The rearrangement uses TRBV3-1 and TRBJ2-3; maybe TRBD2 (5 bases). Germline loops: CDR1 LGHDT, CDR2 YNNKEL (reference sequence). CDR3 size: 15 residues. CDR3 DNA sequence: TGTACCAGCAGCCAAGATCCCGGACTCCAGATTACGCAGTATTTT. This codes for CTSSQDPGLQITQYF.

The CDR3 DNA follows: TGTGCCAGCAGTTTGCTAGCGGGAGATGATGAGCAGTTCTTC. This gives the protein CASSLLAGDDEQFF. This chain links TRBV12-3 or TRBV12-4 with TRBJ2-1; 10 bases are a match to TRBD2. The V segment lost 3 bases and the J segment 8 bases; nucleotides outside the gene matches: 4. This CDR3 region has 14 residues.

This clonotype showed up many times. The chain carries TRBV5-1 and TRBJ2-7; D is tentatively TRBD1 or TRBD2 (5 bases each). CDR1 is SGHRS, CDR2 YFSETQ, per germline. The CDR3 loop spans 16 amino acids. V gave up 4 bases and J gave up 0 bases, with 17 bases separating them. The CDR3 nucleotides read TGCGCCAGCAGCCCGACCGGGACGCTTGACTCCTACGAGCAGTACTTC. The encoded protein is CASSPTGTLDSYEQYF.

In regard to this clonotype: No conserved phenylalanine or tryptophan ends this CDR3, so it is likely a read error. The limits of the CDR3 on the DNA are not certain, so only TCRdb's listed CDR3 is given. The chain couples TRBV20-1 to TRBJ2-5; TRBD1 is the table's D call, not checked against the DNA. The germline V gene encodes CDR1 DFQATT and CDR2 SNEGSKA (reference sequence). From its first to its last residue, the CDR3 has 14 amino acids. CDR3 protein: CSAVDRGDGYTFGS.

The chain carries TRBV7-9 and TRBJ2-7; perhaps TRBD1 as D (6 bases). The V gene lost 4 bases and the J gene lost 3 bases, with 13 bases spanning the gap. The CDR3 totals 14 residues. Germline V gene lookup returns CDR1 SEHNR and CDR2 FQNEAQ (reference sequence). The CDR3 spells CASSSGQNSYEQYF. The CDR3 nucleotides are TGTGCCAGCAGCTCCGGACAGAATAGCTACGAGCAGTACTTC.

The chain couples TRBV5-1 to TRBJ1-2, with a weak D call TRBD1 (5 bases). Germline lookup yields CDR1 SGHRS and CDR2 YFSETQ. The CDR3 runs to 13 residues. Trimming shortened V by 5 bases and J by 1 base, and 9 bases separated the two germline ends. In nucleotides, the CDR3 is TGCGCCAGCAGACGGGGCGATAACTATGGCTACACCTTC. It yields the protein CASRRGDNYGYTF.

Many counts were recorded for this clonotype. The chain couples TRBV7-9 to TRBJ2-5; D might be TRBD2 (5 bases). The CDR3 contains 15 residues. In germline, CDR1 is SEHNR, CDR2 FQNEAQ (reference sequence). Trimming left V 5 bases short and J 0 bases short, with 13 bases between. CDR3 region: CASSPGGRNQETQYF. Here the CDR3 DNA reads TGTGCCAGCAGCCCTGGAGGAAGAAACCAAGAGACCCAGTACTTC.

V is TRBV24-1 and J is TRBJ2-2; D ambiguous. The CDR3 is made up of 14 amino acids. The V gene's germline CDR1 is KGHDR and CDR2 SFDVKD. V was trimmed by 1 base and J by 3 bases, leaving 5 bases between them. The CDR3 protein is CATSDFLDTGELFF. For the CDR3, the DNA is TGTGCCACCAGTGATTTTTTGGACACCGGGGAGCTGTTTTTT.

This clonotype has just a few counts. The chain is built from TRBV20-1 and TRBJ2-3, with 8 bases lining up with TRBD1. V shed 6 bases, J shed 6 bases, and the junction held 20 bases outside the gene matches. This CDR3 comprises 17 residues. The germline V gene encodes CDR1 DFQATT and CDR2 SNEGSKA (reference sequence). The CDR3 sequence: CSATVDRDLARRDTQYF. CDR3 coding DNA: TGCAGTGCAACCGTGGACAGGGATCTTGCACGGCGGGATACGCAGTATTTT.

This clonotype has at least ten counts. DNA of the CDR3: TGTGCCAGCAGCCCCCGTTCTGGCGTGAGCTCCTACGAGCAGTACTTC. This translates into CASSPRSGVSSYEQYF. J is TRBJ2-7 and V is TRBV6-2 or TRBV6-3, with D hard to call. Germline values: CDR1 MNHEY, CDR2 SVGEGT. The CDR3 spans 16 residues. The V gene lost 6 bases and the J gene lost 0 bases, with 18 bases spanning the gap.

The rearrangement uses TRBV9 and TRBJ1-5; no clear D gene. CDR3 length: 15 amino acids. V lost 0 bases, J lost 3 bases, and 10 bases lay in between. Germline CDR1 SGDLS, CDR2 YYNGEE. DNA of the CDR3: TGTGCCAGCAGCGTAGGGCCAGAGATCAATCAGCCCCAGCATTTT. This codes for CASSVGPEINQPQHF.

The chain links TRBV6-5 to TRBJ1-1; D call uncertain. This CDR3 has 15 amino acids. Germline values: CDR1 MNHEY, CDR2 SVGAGI. Trimming removed 8 bases from V and 2 bases from J, with 18 bases in between. CDR3 sequence reads: CASSQGRTLNTEAFF. The CDR3 DNA follows: TGTGCCAGCTCGCAAGGGAGGACTCTTAACACTGAAGCTTTCTTT.

This clonotype came up a few times. The V gene is TRBV7-9, the J gene TRBJ2-5, with D possibly matching TRBD2 (7 bases). The germline gives CDR1 SEHNR, CDR2 FQNEAQ (reference sequence). Trimming removed 4 bases at V and 4 bases at J, with 19 bases between. The CDR3 extends over 16 amino acids. DNA for the CDR3: TGTGCCAGCAGCTCCCTTGGGGGGGGCACACGAGAGACCCAGTACTTC. Translating gives CASSSLGGGTRETQYF.

V gene TRBV11-2 combines with J gene TRBJ2-5; maybe TRBD1 (6 bases). CDR3 length: 14 amino acids. V was cut by 2 bases and J by 5 bases, with 12 bases left in between. Germline V gene sequence: CDR1 SGHAT, CDR2 FQNNGV. The CDR3 region has the DNA TGTGCCAGCAGCTTAAGCCCCAGGGGTGAGACCCAGTACTTC. Amino acids: CASSLSPRGETQYF. The complete variable domain, with remaining parts taken from reference TRBV11-2 and TRBJ2-5, reads EAGVAQSPRYKIIEKRQSVAFWCNPISGHATLYWYQQILGQGPKLLIQFQNNGVVDDSQLPKDRFSAERLKGVDSTLKIQPAKLEDSAVYLCASSLSPRGETQYFGPGTRLLVL.

This clonotype was observed a handful of times. The chain employs TRBV7-2 and TRBJ1-4; D is ambiguous. Deletions cut 2 bases from V and 4 bases from J, with 11 bases between. This CDR3 contains 15 residues. Germline V CDR1 and CDR2: SGHTA, FQGNSA. Here the CDR3 DNA reads TGTGCCAGCAGCTTACGTGGGCAGTATAATGAAAAACTGTTTTTT. Protein: CASSLRGQYNEKLFF.

In its sample, this clonotype was seen a few times. The V and J genes are TRBV6-6 and TRBJ2-2; D is unresolved. Between the trimmed V and J ends, which lost 0 bases and 5 bases, there was a span of 10 bases. CDR1 is MNHNY, CDR2 SVGAGI, per germline (reference sequence). The CDR3 totals 15 residues. The CDR3 bases are TGTGCCAGCAGTTACTCTCGACTTGGGACCGGGGAGCTGTTTTTT. Translation: CASSYSRLGTGELFF.

This chain uses TRBV20-1 with TRBJ2-3, with TRBD2 matching 7 bases. Germline V gene lookup returns CDR1 DFQATT and CDR2 SNEGSKA (reference sequence). The V gene end was trimmed by 0 bases and the J gene end by 0 bases; junction bases not matched to a gene: 9. This CDR3 is built from 17 residues. For the CDR3, the DNA is TGCAGTGCTAGAGATAGACGAGCGGGGAGTAGCACAGATACGCAGTATTTT. This codes for CSARDRRAGSSTDTQYF.

The chain has TRBV27 and TRBJ1-5; 7 positions agree with TRBD1. This CDR3 has 15 residues. Trimming cost V 6 bases and J 3 bases; bases outside gene matches: 8. CDR1 and CDR2 (germline): MNHEY, SMNVEV (reference sequence). The chain's CDR3 is CASSPLTGVNQPQHF. In DNA, the CDR3 is TGTGCCAGCAGCCCACTTACAGGGGTCAATCAGCCCCAGCATTTT.

This clonotype was picked up many times. This sequence joins TRBV7-2 and TRBJ2-7; D could derive from TRBD1 or TRBD2 (5 bases each). V lost 0 bases, J lost 2 bases, and 11 bases lay in between. Germline CDR1 and CDR2: SGHTA and FQGNSA. The CDR3 is made up of 15 amino acids. The DNA of the CDR3 is TGTGCCAGCAGCTTAGCGCGTCCGGGACCCTACGAGCAGTACTTC. Translating it yields CASSLARPGPYEQYF.

In DNA, the CDR3 is TGCGCCAGCAGCTTGGCCCAGACAGGGGATGGCTACACCTTC. Protein: CASSLAQTGDGYTF. This chain connects TRBV5-1 to TRBJ1-2, with TRBD1 matching over 8 bases. CDR1 and CDR2 from the germline V gene are SGHRS and YFSETQ. This CDR3 is built from 14 residues. The ends lost 0 bases at V and 6 bases at J; junction bases unmatched: 4.

Many counts were recorded for this clonotype. This sequence joins TRBV7-3 and TRBJ2-5, with unresolved D. The germline V and J ends were trimmed by 5 bases and 2 bases, with 9 bases remaining between them. The CDR3 has 13 residues. Germline V gives CDR1 SGHTA, CDR2 FQGTGA. Here the CDR3 DNA reads TGTGCCAGCAGCGTCGAACCACAAGAGACCCAGTACTTC. It encodes CASSVEPQETQYF. The whole variable domain, remainder taken from reference TRBV7-3 and TRBJ2-5, is GAGVSQTPSNKVTEKGKYVELRCDPISGHTALYWYRQSLGQGPEFLIYFQGTGAADDSGLPNDRFFAVRPEGSVSTLKIQRTERGDSAVYLCASSVEPQETQYFGPGTRLLVL.

The chain has TRBV7-6 and TRBJ2-5; the match to TRBD2 covers 8 bases. This CDR3 spans 14 amino acids. Germline V lookup: CDR1 SGHVS, CDR2 FNYEAQ. Losses at the gene ends were 2 bases for V and 4 bases for J; bases not matched to a gene: 3. This chain's CDR3 is CASSLLAGTETQYF. The CDR3 DNA reads as TGTGCCAGCAGCTTATTAGCGGGGACAGAGACCCAGTACTTC.

This clonotype has more than one count but fewer than ten. V gene TRBV7-9 combines with J gene TRBJ2-1; D may correspond to TRBD1 or TRBD2 (5 bases each). V dropped 8 bases and J dropped 5 bases, with 10 bases sitting between them. This CDR3 spans 12 amino acids. Looked up from germline, CDR1 is SEHNR and CDR2 is FQNEAQ (reference sequence). The CDR3 nucleotides are TGTGCCAGCTGGGGGATGAACAATGAGCAGTTCTTC. This gives the protein CASWGMNNEQFF.

The V and J genes are TRBV5-1 and TRBJ2-3; 7 nucleotides line up with TRBD2. CDR1 is SGHRS, CDR2 YFSETQ, per germline. The CDR3 covers 14 residues. The V and J ends lost 0 bases and 7 bases, in that order; junction bases with no gene match: 5. This chain's CDR3 is CASSLDGRTNTQYF. The CDR3 nucleotides are TGCGCCAGCAGCTTGGACGGGAGGACGAATACGCAGTATTTT.

This clonotype was detected only a few times. V and J are TRBV29-1 and TRBJ1-2; no firm D call. The CDR3 contains 15 residues. CDR1 and CDR2 from the germline V gene are SQVTM and ANQGSEA. V was clipped by 1 base and J by 8 bases, with 20 bases between them. The CDR3 region is CSVEVSFSPGWGYTF. The DNA for the CDR3 is TGCAGCGTTGAAGTTTCGTTCAGTCCGGGTTGGGGCTACACCTTC.

The genes are TRBV7-9 and TRBJ1-5; 8 bases match TRBD1. The germline V gene encodes CDR1 SEHNR and CDR2 FQNEAQ (reference sequence). This CDR3 contains 18 residues. The ends lost 4 bases at V and 4 bases at J; junction bases unmatched: 15. The CDR3 bases are TGTGCCAGCAGCTCGTCCCCAGACAGGGGTATCGATAATCAGCCCCAGCATTTT. Translating it yields CASSSSPDRGIDNQPQHF.

The chain recombines TRBV3-1 with TRBJ2-1; perhaps TRBD2 as D (5 bases). Germline loops: CDR1 LGHDT, CDR2 YNNKEL (reference sequence). V dropped 4 bases and J dropped 0 bases, with 22 bases sitting between them. CDR3 length: 19 amino acids. CDR3 protein: CASSRRLSGGGYSYNEQFF. CDR3 in DNA: TGTGCCAGCAGCCGACGCTTGAGCGGAGGTGGGTACTCCTACAATGAGCAGTTCTTC.

This clonotype occurred many times. V gene TRBV7-9 combines with J gene TRBJ2-6, with 8 bases fitting TRBD1. V lost 1 base, J lost 0 bases, and 5 bases stayed unmatched. The CDR3 spans 18 residues. Germline CDR1 SEHNR, CDR2 FQNEAQ (reference sequence). In nucleotides, the CDR3 is TGTGCCAGCAGCTTAGGGACAGGGTTTTTCTCTGGGGCCAACGTCCTGACTTTC. Translating gives CASSLGTGFFSGANVLTF.

This clonotype is a singleton in its sample. This rearrangement joins TRBV19 to TRBJ2-2; 7 bases map to TRBD1. The CDR3 is made up of 17 amino acids. Germline values: CDR1 LNHDA, CDR2 SQIVND (reference sequence). Trimming at V came to 6 bases and at J to 1 base, leaving 11 bases not matched to a gene. The DNA of the CDR3 is TGTGCCAGTAGGCCGGGACAGAGAACTCTGAACACCGGGGAGCTGTTTTTT. Translation gives CASRPGQRTLNTGELFF.

In its sample, this clonotype was seen a few times. The chain uses TRBV11-2 and TRBJ2-2, with D uncertain. Germline CDR1 and CDR2: SGHAT and FQNNGV. With 4 bases removed from V and 6 bases from J, the gap between germline ends came to 6 bases. This CDR3 spans 12 amino acids. CDR3: CASSSFPGELFF. The DNA of the CDR3 is TGTGCCAGCAGCTCTTTTCCCGGGGAGCTGTTTTTT.

This chain uses TRBV20-1 with TRBJ2-1, with 8 bases aligning to TRBD1. The junction had 9 bases not matched to a gene; V was cut back by 5 bases and J by 9 bases. CDR1 and CDR2 (germline): DFQATT, SNEGSKA (reference sequence). CDR3 length: 13 residues. As DNA, the CDR3 is TGCAGTGCTCCTAGACAGGGGCTGGGTGAGCAGTTCTTC. Translated: CSAPRQGLGEQFF.

The rearrangement uses TRBV20-1 and TRBJ1-5; 8 bases line up with TRBD1. Germline CDR1 is DFQATT and CDR2 is SNEGSKA (reference sequence). Trimming cost V 2 bases and J 3 bases; bases outside gene matches: 15. The CDR3 length is 18 residues. In nucleotides, the CDR3 is TGCAGTGCTAGACCAGGTGGGCAGGGGGCCAGGTACAATCAGCCCCAGCATTTT. It specifies CSARPGGQGARYNQPQHF.